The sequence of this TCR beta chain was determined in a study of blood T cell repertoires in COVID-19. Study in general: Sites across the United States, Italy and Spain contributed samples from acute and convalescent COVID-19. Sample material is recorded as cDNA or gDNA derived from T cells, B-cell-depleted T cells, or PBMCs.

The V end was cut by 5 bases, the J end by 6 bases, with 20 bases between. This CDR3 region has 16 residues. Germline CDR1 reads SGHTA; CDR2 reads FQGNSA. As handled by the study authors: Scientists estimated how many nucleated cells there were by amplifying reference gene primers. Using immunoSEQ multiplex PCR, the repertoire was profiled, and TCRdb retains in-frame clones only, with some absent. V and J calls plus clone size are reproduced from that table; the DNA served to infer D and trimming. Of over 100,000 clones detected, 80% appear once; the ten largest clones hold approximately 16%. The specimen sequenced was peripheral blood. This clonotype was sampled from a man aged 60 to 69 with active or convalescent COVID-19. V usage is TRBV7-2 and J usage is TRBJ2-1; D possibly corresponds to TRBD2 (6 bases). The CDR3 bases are TGTGCCAGCAGCCCTCAGTGGGGGGAGCGACCCAATGAGCAGTTCTTC. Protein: CASSPQWGERPNEQFF.